Following are 6 T cell receptor beta chains from one sample sequenced in a study of blood T cell repertoires in COVID-19. Libraries were prepared by immunoSEQ multiplex PCR; TCRdb keeps only in-frame clonotypes and omits some of them. The table records around 90,000 clones, just under 85% of them present only once. Sequenced sample: peripheral blood. The receptors shown here come from a woman in her sixties or seventies with active or convalescent COVID-19.

The DNA of the CDR3 is TGTGCCAGCAGGCCCGGGACTAGCGGAAGGAATGAGCAGTTCTTC. As protein: CASRPGTSGRNEQFF. The genes are TRBV7-9 and TRBJ2-1, with 11 bases fitting TRBD2. The CDR3 totals 15 residues. Germline trimming cut 6 bases from V and 7 bases from J; bases unmatched to any gene: 8. Germline CDR1 SEHNR, CDR2 FQNEAQ (reference sequence).

A single count supports this clone. Here the CDR3 DNA reads TGCGCCAGCAGCTTACAGACAGGGAACACTGAAGCTTTCTTT. This encodes CASSLQTGNTEAFF. This chain uses TRBV5-1 with TRBJ1-1; possibly TRBD1 for D (6 bases). V lost 2 bases and J 1 base, leaving 9 bases between the germline ends. In germline, CDR1 is SGHRS, CDR2 YFSETQ. The CDR3 has 14 amino acids.

The chain has TRBV7-2 and TRBJ1-2, with D perhaps matching TRBD1 (6 bases). V was cut by 6 bases and J by 7 bases, with 21 bases left in between. Germline V gives CDR1 SGHTA, CDR2 FQGNSA. The CDR3 consists of 15 residues. The DNA of the CDR3 is TGTGCCAGCAGAGTAGAAGCCGGGGGGGCCGGTGGCTACACCTTC. Translated: CASRVEAGGAGGYTF.

The rearrangement joins TRBV28 to TRBJ1-6; 10 bases are a match to TRBD1. The CDR3 is 16 residues long. The trim removed 5 bases at V and 4 bases at J, leaving 5 bases unmatched. The germline V gene encodes CDR1 MDHEN and CDR2 SYDVKM. CDR3 DNA sequence: TGTGCCAGCAGTCTGACAGGGGGCGTTTATAATTCACCCCTCCACTTT. Amino acid sequence: CASSLTGGVYNSPLHF. Variable domain in full (rest from reference TRBV28 and TRBJ1-6): DVKVTQSSRYLVKRTGEKVFLECVQDMDHENMFWYRQDPGLGLRLIYFSYDVKMKEKGDIPEGYSVSREKKERFSLILESASTNQTSMYLCASSLTGGVYNSPLHFGNGTRLTVT.

The chain joins TRBV6-5 to TRBJ1-1; 7 bases fit TRBD1. The CDR3 runs 13 residues. Germline loops: CDR1 MNHEY, CDR2 SVGAGI. V trimming: 6 bases; J trimming: 4 bases; junction bases outside the gene matches: 5. The CDR3 DNA sequence: TGTGCCAGCAGACGACAGGGTGGCACTGAAGCTTTCTTT. This gives the protein CASRRQGGTEAFF.

V and J are TRBV18 and TRBJ1-1; TRBD1 matches at 7 bases. The CDR3 totals 13 residues. V was clipped by 3 bases and J by 7 bases; unmatched bases: 5. Germline V gene data show CDR1 as KGHSH and CDR2 as LQKENI. The CDR3 spells CASSPRGHVEAFF. CDR3 nucleotide sequence: TGTGCCAGCTCACCGAGGGGGCATGTTGAAGCTTTCTTT.